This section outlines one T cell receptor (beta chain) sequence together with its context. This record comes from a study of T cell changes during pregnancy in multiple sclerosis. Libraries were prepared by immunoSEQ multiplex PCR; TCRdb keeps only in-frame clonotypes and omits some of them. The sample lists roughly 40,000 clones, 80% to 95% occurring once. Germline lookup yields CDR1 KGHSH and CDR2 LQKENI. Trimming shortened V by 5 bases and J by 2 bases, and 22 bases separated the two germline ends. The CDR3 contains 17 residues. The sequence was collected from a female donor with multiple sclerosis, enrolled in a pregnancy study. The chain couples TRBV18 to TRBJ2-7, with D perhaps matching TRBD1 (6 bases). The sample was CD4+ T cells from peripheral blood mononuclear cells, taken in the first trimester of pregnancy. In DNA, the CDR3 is TGTGCCAGCTCAGCAAGCGCGATCGTTGAGGGGGCCTACGAGCAGTACTTC. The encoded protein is CASSASAIVEGAYEQYF.